This is a list of T cell receptor beta chains from one sample in a study of human T cells and chemical hapten exposure. TCRdb called the RACE reads again in MiXCR, with one record for every CDR3 protein. The sample includes approximately 91,000 distinct CDR3 sequences, 11% of them seen just once. This material consisted of whole blood, taken in connection with sensitization to the hapten diphenylcyclopropenone (DPC). All receptors derive from a man aged 18-30 years with alopecia areata. Some clones in this sample may be carry-over from other donors' samples. The CDR3 runs from the conserved cysteine through the conserved F or W. The D gene is left open where the match is weak. Clone size is given for some rows only: seen once, a few or many times, or a class if the clone is expanded.

size	V	D	J	CDR3	DNA
few	TRBV11-2	NA	TRBJ1-5	CASSRLAGSDQPQHF	TGTGCCAGCAGCCGTCTGGCAGGGTCGGACCAGCCCCAGCATTTT
NA	TRBV12-5	NA	TRBJ1-4	CASGLNEKLFF	TGTGCTAGTGGTTTGAATGAAAAACTGTTTTTT
many	TRBV5-6	NA	TRBJ1-5	CASSITGTRNQPQHF	TGTGCCAGCAGCATCACCGGGACCAGAAATCAGCCCCAGCATTTT
NA	TRBV9	NA	TRBJ2-7	CASSAAGYEQYF	TGTGCCAGCAGCGCGGCAGGGTACGAGCAGTACTTC
many	TRBV7-9	NA	TRBJ1-4	CASSGVPGDREKLFF	TGTGCCAGCAGCGGGGTCCCTGGCGACCGGGAAAAACTGTTTTTT
few	TRBV11-2	NA	TRBJ1-1	CASSARRVGSTEAFF	TGTGCCAGCAGCGCCAGACGGGTCGGGAGCACTGAAGCTTTCTTT
many	TRBV7-3	TRBD1	TRBJ1-6	CASSMGQDRSPLHF	TGTGCCAGCAGCATGGGACAGGACCGTTCACCCCTCCACTTT
few	TRBV5-6	NA	TRBJ1-1	CASSRQAPNTEAFF	TGTGCCAGCAGCCGACAGGCCCCGAACACTGAAGCTTTCTTT
NA	TRBV11-2	NA	TRBJ2-2	CASSWGTAGELFF	TGTGCCAGCAGCTGGGGGACTGCCGGGGAGCTGTTTTTT
few	TRBV28	NA	TRBJ2-1	CASSLYGGVQGNEQFF	TGTGCCAGCAGTTTATACGGCGGGGTCCAGGGCAATGAGCAGTTCTTC
NA	TRBV12-3/TRBV12-4	NA	TRBJ2-5	CASSLLVANQYF	TGTGCCAGCAGTTTACTTGTCGCGAACCAGTACTTC
many	TRBV5-1	NA	TRBJ2-7	CASSVSGDQYEQYF	TGCGCCAGCAGTGTATCCGGGGACCAATACGAGCAGTACTTC
NA	TRBV19	NA	TRBJ1-2	CASSAQGLWVYGYTF	TGTGCCAGTAGCGCACAGGGCCTGTGGGTCTATGGCTACACCTTC
many	TRBV28	TRBD1	TRBJ2-7	CASAQGATYEQYF	TGTGCCAGCGCCCAGGGGGCCACCTACGAGCAGTACTTC
few	TRBV20-1	NA	TRBJ1-2	CSARDWGREIYGYTF	TGCAGTGCTAGAGATTGGGGGCGTGAGATTTATGGCTACACCTTC
NA	TRBV5-1	NA	TRBJ1-5	CASSLSPGQPQHF	TGCGCCAGCAGCCTGAGCCCCGGACAGCCCCAGCATTTT
many	TRBV20-1	NA	TRBJ2-1	CSARREPWDYNEQFF	TGCAGTGCTAGACGGGAACCTTGGGACTACAATGAGCAGTTCTTC
NA	TRBV6-2/TRBV6-3	NA	TRBJ2-1	CASRKLWQGEGNEQFF	TGTGCCAGCAGGAAGCTTTGGCAGGGTGAAGGAAATGAGCAGTTCTTC
few	TRBV2	NA	TRBJ1-2	CASHPGGEYGYTF	TGTGCCAGCCACCCCGGGGGTGAATATGGCTACACCTTC
many	TRBV7-2	NA	TRBJ2-5	CASSPGTEETQYF	TGTGCCAGCAGCCCCGGGACGGAAGAGACCCAGTACTTC
few	TRBV2	NA	TRBJ1-5	CASGVWEGQPQHF	TGTGCCAGCGGGGTTTGGGAGGGGCAGCCCCAGCATTTT
many	TRBV10-1	NA	TRBJ1-3	CASSEHRDVSGNTIYF	TGCGCCAGCAGTGAGCACCGGGACGTTTCTGGAAACACCATATATTTT
once	TRBV4-3	NA	TRBJ2-1	CASSQDLGGGHNEQFF	TGCGCCAGCAGCCAAGATCTAGGAGGGGGTCACAATGAGCAGTTCTTC
few	TRBV18	TRBD1	TRBJ2-3	CASSPAGTGVTDTQYF	TGTGCCAGCTCACCGGCCGGGACAGGGGTAACAGATACGCAGTATTTT
NA	TRBV29-1	TRBD1	TRBJ2-7	CSVTGTVGSYEQYF	TGCAGCGTCACCGGGACAGTTGGGTCCTACGAGCAGTACTTC
many	TRBV7-2	NA	TRBJ2-1	CASSLDGVGPNEQFF	TGTGCCAGCAGCTTAGATGGGGTAGGGCCCAATGAGCAGTTCTTC
NA	TRBV3-1	NA	TRBJ2-3	CASSQEVTQYF	TGTGCCAGCAGCCAAGAGGTGACCCAGTATTTT
NA	TRBV6-6	TRBD1	TRBJ2-1	CASSYSSGQGNEQFF	TGTGCCAGCAGTTACTCCTCAGGACAGGGTAATGAGCAGTTCTTC
NA	TRBV29-1	NA	TRBJ2-5	CSVPPGPGRETQYF	TGCAGCGTTCCTCCTGGGCCAGGGAGAGAGACCCAGTACTTC
few	TRBV27	NA	TRBJ1-1	CASSFTGVITEAFF	TGTGCCAGCAGTTTTACCGGGGTAATCACTGAAGCTTTCTTT
many	TRBV20-1	NA	TRBJ1-2	CSASGGNYGYTF	TGCAGTGCTAGCGGGGGCAACTATGGCTACACCTTC
few	TRBV20-1	TRBD1	TRBJ1-6	CSAGLSPGQENSPLHF	TGCAGTGCTGGACTTTCCCCGGGACAGGAAAATTCACCCCTCCACTTT
NA	TRBV18	NA	TRBJ1-5	CASSPGVLNQPQHF	TGTGCCAGCTCACCAGGGGTCCTCAATCAGCCCCAGCATTTT
NA	TRBV7-6	TRBD1	TRBJ1-1	CASSRIGQGDTEAFF	TGTGCCAGCAGCCGAATCGGACAGGGTGACACTGAAGCTTTCTTT
many	TRBV4-3	NA	TRBJ2-5	CASSQDLGDLWQETQYF	TGCGCCAGCAGCCAAGATCTTGGGGACCTGTGGCAAGAGACCCAGTACTTC
NA	TRBV6-2/TRBV6-3	NA	TRBJ1-2	CASSRGGEADGYTF	TGTGCCAGCAGCCGTGGTGGGGAGGCTGACGGCTACACCTTC
NA	TRBV11-1	NA	TRBJ2-7	CASSLLPRYEQYF	TGTGCCAGCAGCCTCCTCCCGCGGTACGAGCAGTACTTC
many	TRBV18	NA	TRBJ2-3	CASSPPRLGADTQYF	TGTGCCAGCTCACCACCGAGGCTAGGCGCAGATACGCAGTATTTT
many	TRBV10-3	TRBD1	TRBJ2-1	CAISDNRGIGGNEQFF	TGTGCCATCAGTGACAACAGGGGTATAGGGGGTAATGAGCAGTTCTTC
few	TRBV3-2	NA	TRBJ2-7	CASSHLGTGLLLSYEQYF	TGTGCCAGCAGCCACTTAGGGACAGGTTTACTTCTTTCCTACGAGCAGTACTTC
many	TRBV18	NA	TRBJ2-2	CASSPSTGELFF	TGTGCCAGCTCACCATCTACCGGGGAGCTGTTTTTT
NA	TRBV7-8	TRBD2	TRBJ2-3	CASSLVTSGGKDTQYF	TGTGCCAGCAGCTTAGTGACTAGCGGGGGTAAAGATACGCAGTATTTT